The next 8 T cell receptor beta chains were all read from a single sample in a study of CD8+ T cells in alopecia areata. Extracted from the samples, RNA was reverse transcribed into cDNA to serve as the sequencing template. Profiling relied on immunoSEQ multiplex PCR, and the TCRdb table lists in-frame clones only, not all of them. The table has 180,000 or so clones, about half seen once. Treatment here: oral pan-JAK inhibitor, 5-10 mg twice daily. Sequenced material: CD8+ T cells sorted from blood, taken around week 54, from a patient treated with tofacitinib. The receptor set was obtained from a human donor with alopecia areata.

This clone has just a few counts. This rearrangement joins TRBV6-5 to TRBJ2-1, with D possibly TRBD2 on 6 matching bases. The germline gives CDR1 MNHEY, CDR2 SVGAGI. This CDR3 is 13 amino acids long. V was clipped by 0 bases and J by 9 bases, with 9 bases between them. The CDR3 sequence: CASSYSGGGEQFF. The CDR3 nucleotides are TGTGCCAGCAGTTACTCTGGGGGAGGTGAGCAGTTCTTC.

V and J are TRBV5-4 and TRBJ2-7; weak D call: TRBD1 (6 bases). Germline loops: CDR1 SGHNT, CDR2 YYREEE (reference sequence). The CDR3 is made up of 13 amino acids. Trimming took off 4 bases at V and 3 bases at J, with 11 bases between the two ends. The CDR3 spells CASSLDRIYEQYF. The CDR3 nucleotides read TGTGCCAGCAGCCTTGACAGGATCTACGAGCAGTACTTC.

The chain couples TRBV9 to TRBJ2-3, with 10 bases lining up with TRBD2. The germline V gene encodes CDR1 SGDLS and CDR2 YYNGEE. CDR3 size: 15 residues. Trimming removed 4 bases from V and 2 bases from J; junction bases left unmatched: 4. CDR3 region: CASSITSGATDTQYF. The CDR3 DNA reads TGTGCCAGCAGCATTACTAGCGGGGCCACAGATACGCAGTATTTT.

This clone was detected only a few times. The CDR3 DNA follows: TGTGCCTGGAAAATGTGGGCGGAATATTCACCCCTCCACTTT. Residues: CAWKMWAEYSPLHF. V gene TRBV30 combines with J gene TRBJ1-6; D ambiguous. CDR1 and CDR2 from the germline V gene are GTSNPN and SVGIG (reference sequence). The CDR3 is 14 residues long. The V gene lost 4 bases and the J gene lost 8 bases, with 15 bases spanning the gap.

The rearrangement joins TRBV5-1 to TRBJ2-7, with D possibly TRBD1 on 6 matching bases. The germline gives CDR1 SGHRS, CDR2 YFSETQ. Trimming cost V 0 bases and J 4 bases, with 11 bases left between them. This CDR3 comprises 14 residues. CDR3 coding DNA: TGCGCCAGCAGCTTGGAATTGGGGGCATACGAGCAGTACTTC. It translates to CASSLELGAYEQYF.

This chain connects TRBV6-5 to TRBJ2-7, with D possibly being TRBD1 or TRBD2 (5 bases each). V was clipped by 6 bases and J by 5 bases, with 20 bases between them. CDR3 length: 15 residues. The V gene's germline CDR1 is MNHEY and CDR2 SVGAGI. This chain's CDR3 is CASSHLLGEEDEQYF. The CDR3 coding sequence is TGTGCCAGCAGCCATTTACTAGGGGAAGAGGACGAGCAGTACTTC.

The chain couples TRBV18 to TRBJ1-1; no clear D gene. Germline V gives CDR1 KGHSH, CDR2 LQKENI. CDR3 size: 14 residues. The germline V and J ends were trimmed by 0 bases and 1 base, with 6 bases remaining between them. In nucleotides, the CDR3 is TGTGCCAGCTCACCACCGACACGGAACACTGAAGCTTTCTTT. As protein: CASSPPTRNTEAFF.

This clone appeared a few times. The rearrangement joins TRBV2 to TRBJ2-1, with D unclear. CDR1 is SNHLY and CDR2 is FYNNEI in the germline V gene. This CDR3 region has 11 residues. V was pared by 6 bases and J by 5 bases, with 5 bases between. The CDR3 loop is CASRTDNEQFF. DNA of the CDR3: TGTGCCAGCAGAACCGACAATGAGCAGTTCTTC.